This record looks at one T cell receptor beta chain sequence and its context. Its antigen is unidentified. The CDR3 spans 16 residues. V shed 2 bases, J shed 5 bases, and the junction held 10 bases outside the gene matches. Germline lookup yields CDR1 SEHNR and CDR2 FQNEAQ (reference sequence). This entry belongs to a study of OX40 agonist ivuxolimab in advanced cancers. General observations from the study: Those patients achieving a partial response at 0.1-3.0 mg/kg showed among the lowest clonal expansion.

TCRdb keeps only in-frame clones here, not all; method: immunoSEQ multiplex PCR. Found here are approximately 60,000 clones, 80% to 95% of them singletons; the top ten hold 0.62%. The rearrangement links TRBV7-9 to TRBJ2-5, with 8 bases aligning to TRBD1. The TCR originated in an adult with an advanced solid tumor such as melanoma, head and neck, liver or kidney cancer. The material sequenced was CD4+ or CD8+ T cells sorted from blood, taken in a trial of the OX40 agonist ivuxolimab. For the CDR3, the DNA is TGTGCCAGCAGCTTAACAGCAGGGGGCGCGGGGGAGACCCAGTACTTC. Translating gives CASSLTAGGAGETQYF.